A selection of T cell receptor beta chains follows, all from one sample in a study of molecular identifiers for immune sequencing clone quantification. MiXCR was run by TCRdb on the PCR reads, yielding one entry per CDR3 protein. The sample has approximately 630,000 distinct CDR3 sequences, 25% seen once. The sample taken for sequencing was naive CD8+ T cells from blood, with Jurkat cell RNA spiked in. Receptors originate from a human donor in good health. Some libraries in this study had Jurkat cell RNA spiked in. The CDR3 runs from the conserved cysteine through the conserved F or W.

v_call: TRBV19
j_call: TRBJ2-7
cdr3_aa: CASSFGISGSYEQYF

v_call: TRBV6-2/TRBV6-3
j_call: TRBJ1-5
cdr3_aa: CASSSDRGTKPQHF

v_call: TRBV6-2/TRBV6-3
j_call: TRBJ2-1
cdr3_aa: CASSLGRDEQFF

v_call: TRBV7-3
j_call: TRBJ2-7
cdr3_aa: CASSLGAGSPYEQYF

v_call: TRBV4-1
j_call: TRBJ2-7
cdr3_aa: CASSQGSGGSSYEQYF

v_call: TRBV27
j_call: TRBJ1-5
cdr3_aa: CASSRDGDSNQPQHF

v_call: TRBV4-1
j_call: TRBJ2-6
cdr3_aa: CASSGTGTRRISGANVLTF

v_call: TRBV15
j_call: TRBJ2-3
cdr3_aa: CATSPGLADTDTQYF

v_call: TRBV12-3/TRBV12-4
j_call: TRBJ2-5
cdr3_aa: CASSFTSETQYF

v_call: TRBV6-6
j_call: TRBJ2-7
cdr3_aa: CASSYEGQGFYEQYF

v_call: TRBV28
j_call: TRBJ1-6
cdr3_aa: CASKTAPGSPLHF

v_call: TRBV7-6
j_call: TRBJ1-2
cdr3_aa: CASSSTGIYGYTF

v_call: TRBV5-4
j_call: TRBJ2-3
cdr3_aa: CASSTGTTSTDTQYF

v_call: TRBV20-1
j_call: TRBJ2-7
cdr3_aa: CSARGGTGGPYEQYF

v_call: TRBV6-4
j_call: TRBJ2-3
cdr3_aa: CASSGSLTDTQYF

v_call: TRBV5-4
j_call: TRBJ2-5
cdr3_aa: CASSFRGAGGETQYF

v_call: TRBV28
j_call: TRBJ2-1
cdr3_aa: CAGSPEWNEQFF

v_call: TRBV7-6
j_call: TRBJ2-3
cdr3_aa: CASSRGRTNTQYF

v_call: TRBV19
j_call: TRBJ2-5
cdr3_aa: CASIPLGGQQETQYF

v_call: TRBV15
j_call: TRBJ1-5
cdr3_aa: CATSRATGDHQPQHF

v_call: TRBV6-5
j_call: TRBJ1-1
cdr3_aa: CASSYGSPEGGIGTEAFF

v_call: TRBV19
j_call: TRBJ2-2
cdr3_aa: CASSIDGLAGGPNTGELFF

v_call: TRBV12-3/TRBV12-4
j_call: TRBJ1-2
cdr3_aa: CASSQDQGGTDYGYTF

v_call: TRBV7-9
j_call: TRBJ1-4
cdr3_aa: CASSSKRGTAGTSTNEKLFF

v_call: TRBV7-2
j_call: TRBJ2-5
cdr3_aa: CASSPGPGGETQHF

v_call: TRBV24-1
j_call: TRBJ2-3
cdr3_aa: CATSDLQIGRELQEGTQYF

v_call: TRBV4-3
j_call: TRBJ2-7
cdr3_aa: CASGPTPDPSYEQYF

v_call: TRBV7-2
j_call: TRBJ2-3
cdr3_aa: CASSSSGASTDTQYF

v_call: TRBV6-5
j_call: TRBJ1-1
cdr3_aa: CASSYSPSTGRAFF

v_call: TRBV5-4
j_call: TRBJ1-2
cdr3_aa: CASSLFMGQGAGYTF

v_call: TRBV30
j_call: TRBJ1-2
cdr3_aa: CPWKFLTYGYTF

v_call: TRBV9
j_call: TRBJ2-6
cdr3_aa: CASRDRGTGANVLTF

v_call: TRBV6-2/TRBV6-3
j_call: TRBJ2-7
cdr3_aa: CASSYMTGPEQYF

v_call: TRBV19
j_call: TRBJ2-5
cdr3_aa: CASSFAPGAGWETQYF

v_call: TRBV30
j_call: TRBJ2-1
cdr3_aa: CAWSAGLGFNEQFF

v_call: TRBV5-1
j_call: TRBJ2-5
cdr3_aa: CASRPTWGVQETQYF

v_call: TRBV5-6
j_call: TRBJ1-1
cdr3_aa: CASSWGRGDFDTEAFF

v_call: TRBV3-1
j_call: TRBJ1-4
cdr3_aa: CASSLIFATNEKLFF

v_call: TRBV7-9
j_call: TRBJ1-4
cdr3_aa: CASSFMRGPSNEKLFF

v_call: TRBV2
j_call: TRBJ2-7
cdr3_aa: CASSYAGFSYEQYF

v_call: TRBV27
j_call: TRBJ2-6
cdr3_aa: CASCIVTGVRSGANVLTF

v_call: TRBV24-1
j_call: TRBJ2-2
cdr3_aa: CATGTANTGELFF

v_call: TRBV7-9
j_call: TRBJ2-7
cdr3_aa: CASSSPGIFYEQYF

v_call: TRBV3-1
j_call: TRBJ2-7
cdr3_aa: CASSRSTRPPGYNYEQYF

v_call: TRBV20-1
j_call: TRBJ2-7
cdr3_aa: CSASLDSPPSYEQYF

v_call: TRBV19
j_call: TRBJ2-7
cdr3_aa: CASGTGGVSEQYF

v_call: TRBV5-6
j_call: TRBJ2-7
cdr3_aa: CASSLRLRIYEQYF

v_call: TRBV2
j_call: TRBJ1-2
cdr3_aa: CASSEARVTYGYTF

v_call: TRBV27
j_call: TRBJ2-7
cdr3_aa: CASSRRGAINEQSF

v_call: TRBV7-2
j_call: TRBJ2-1
cdr3_aa: CASSNLAGGYNEQFF

v_call: TRBV30
j_call: TRBJ1-1
cdr3_aa: CAWNGGFEAFF

v_call: TRBV5-3
j_call: TRBJ2-3
cdr3_aa: CASSLDISTDTQYF

v_call: TRBV6-5
j_call: TRBJ1-5
cdr3_aa: CASSYSSGNQPQHF

v_call: TRBV29-1
j_call: TRBJ1-1
cdr3_aa: CSPVRTVNTEAFF

v_call: TRBV20-1
j_call: TRBJ2-7
cdr3_aa: CSATPRRYAYEQYF

v_call: TRBV19
j_call: TRBJ2-7
cdr3_aa: CASSITTGFGEQYF

v_call: TRBV11-2
j_call: TRBJ2-3
cdr3_aa: CASSPAPAGAGDTQYF

v_call: TRBV27
j_call: TRBJ2-1
cdr3_aa: CASSFLVVGGLGEQFF

v_call: TRBV10-3
j_call: TRBJ2-7
cdr3_aa: CAISESTGPSYEQYF

v_call: TRBV5-1
j_call: TRBJ2-1
cdr3_aa: CASSLAPNGDNEQFF